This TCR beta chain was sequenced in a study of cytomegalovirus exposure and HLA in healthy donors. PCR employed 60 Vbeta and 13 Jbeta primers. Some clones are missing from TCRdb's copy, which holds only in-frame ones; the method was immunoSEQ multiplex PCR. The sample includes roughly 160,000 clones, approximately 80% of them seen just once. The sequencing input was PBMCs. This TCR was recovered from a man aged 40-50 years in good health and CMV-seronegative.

The CDR3 sequence: CAWSVGQGEYF. In DNA, the CDR3 is TGTGCCTGGAGTGTAGGGCAGGGGGAGTACTTC. The chain joins TRBV30 to TRBJ2-7, with 7 bases that match TRBD1. Germline V lookup: CDR1 GTSNPN, CDR2 SVGIG (reference sequence). With 0 bases clipped from V and 11 bases from J, the junction kept 4 bases outside the gene matches. The CDR3 runs to 11 residues. The entire variable domain, with the rest obtained from reference TRBV30 and TRBJ2-7, is as follows: SQTIHQWPATLVQPVGSPLSLECTVEGTSNPNLYWYRQAAGRGLQLLFYSVGIGQISSEVPQNLSASRPQDRQFILSSKKLLLSDSGFYLCAWSVGQGEYFGPGTRLTVT.